In its sample, the clone carrying this TCR beta chain was seen a few times. The libraries were made with immunoSEQ v3. The table came from immunoSEQ multiplex PCR; TCRdb's copy has only in-frame clones and leaves some out. The data contain 45,000 to 60,000 clones, over 65% of them singletons. The time point is: pre-treatment sample, taken before nivolumab and TIL therapy. Most excised metastases sampled were pleural nodules or supraclavicular lymph nodes. Tumors were harvested before any PD-1/PD-L1 blockade. The record originates from a study of TIL therapy for anti-PD-1-resistant metastatic lung cancer. Study as a whole: Most patients had lung adenocarcinoma; several tumors were EGFR-mutant, two ALK-rearranged; half smoked currently or formerly.

CDR1 is MDHEN, CDR2 SYDVKM, per germline. The CDR3 loop spans 15 amino acids. The V and J ends lost 3 bases and 1 base respectively, with 9 bases between them. The TCR was taken from a person aged 25 to 85 with non-small cell lung cancer. The rearrangement uses TRBV28 and TRBJ2-2; D is uncertain. Sequencing was performed on tumor tissue, taken at baseline. The chain's CDR3 is CASSFGVENTGELFF. The DNA of the CDR3 is TGTGCCAGCAGTTTTGGGGTGGAGAACACCGGGGAGCTGTTTTTT.